The rows below give T cell receptor beta chains drawn from one sample of a study of graft-versus-host responses after intestinal transplantation. Libraries were prepared by immunoSEQ multiplex PCR; TCRdb keeps only in-frame clonotypes and omits some of them. The table includes tens of thousands of clones, around 90% detected once. This material consisted of ileum tissue, taken more than 350 days after transplant. The receptors originated from a human patient who received an intestinal transplant, so some T cells may come from the graft donor. Each CDR3 is given with its conserved first and last residue. The D gene is left open where the match is weak. Clone sizes are given selectively: once, few, many, or a class where the clone is expanded.

j_gene: TRBJ2-3; v_gene: TRBV5-1; abundance: NA; d_gene: NA; CDR3aa: CASSLRGRSSTDTQYF; CDR3nt: TGCGCCAGCAGCTTGCGTGGGAGGAGCAGCACAGATACGCAGTATTTT
j_gene: TRBJ1-2; v_gene: TRBV7-2; abundance: NA; d_gene: NA; CDR3aa: CASSLSQGGYGYTF; CDR3nt: TGTGCCAGCAGCTTGAGTCAGGGAGGCTATGGCTACACCTTC
j_gene: TRBJ2-1; v_gene: TRBV12-5; abundance: NA; d_gene: NA; CDR3aa: CASLGYLSYNEQFF; CDR3nt: TGTGCTAGTCTTGGGTACCTCTCCTACAATGAGCAGTTCTTC
j_gene: TRBJ2-7; v_gene: TRBV5-1; abundance: NA; d_gene: TRBD1; CDR3aa: CASSLALPGQGAMRFYEQYF; CDR3nt: TGCGCCAGCAGCTTGGCCTTGCCGGGACAGGGGGCGATGAGGTTTTACGAGCAGTACTTC
j_gene: TRBJ1-3; v_gene: TRBV6-1; abundance: NA; d_gene: NA; CDR3aa: CASSIGGENTIYF; CDR3nt: TGTGCCAGCAGTATAGGGGGTGAAAACACCATATATTTT
j_gene: TRBJ2-7; v_gene: TRBV28; abundance: NA; d_gene: TRBD1; CDR3aa: CASSFDRVSTQYF; CDR3nt: TGTGCCAGCAGTTTCGACAGGGTCTCGACGCAGTACTTC
j_gene: TRBJ1-5; v_gene: TRBV2; abundance: NA; d_gene: NA; CDR3aa: CASRKDSYSNQPQHF; CDR3nt: TGTGCCAGCAGAAAAGACAGTTATAGCAATCAGCCCCAGCATTTT
j_gene: TRBJ1-2; v_gene: TRBV2; abundance: medium-sized; d_gene: TRBD1; CDR3aa: CASSEALGQGGNYGYTF; CDR3nt: TGTGCCAGCAGTGAAGCCTTAGGACAGGGCGGTAACTATGGCTACACCTTC
j_gene: TRBJ1-2; v_gene: TRBV10-3; abundance: NA; d_gene: TRBD1; CDR3aa: CAISATGQGAPGYTF; CDR3nt: TGTGCCATCAGTGCTACGGGACAGGGGGCGCCCGGCTACACCTTC
j_gene: TRBJ2-5; v_gene: TRBV12-5; abundance: NA; d_gene: NA; CDR3aa: CASGLQGWEETQYF; CDR3nt: TGTGCTAGTGGTTTGCAGGGATGGGAAGAGACCCAGTACTTC
j_gene: TRBJ2-1; v_gene: TRBV6-5; abundance: NA; d_gene: TRBD1; CDR3aa: CASSYPTGPGNEQFF; CDR3nt: TGTGCCAGCAGTTACCCGACAGGGCCCGGCAATGAGCAGTTCTTC
j_gene: TRBJ2-5; v_gene: TRBV18; abundance: NA; d_gene: TRBD2; CDR3aa: CASSPREGETQYF; CDR3nt: TGTGCCAGCTCACCGAGGGAGGGGGAGACCCAGTACTTC
j_gene: TRBJ2-1; v_gene: TRBV11-3; abundance: NA; d_gene: TRBD2; CDR3aa: CASSSGLAVGEQFF; CDR3nt: TGTGCCAGCAGCTCGGGACTAGCGGTAGGTGAGCAGTTCTTC